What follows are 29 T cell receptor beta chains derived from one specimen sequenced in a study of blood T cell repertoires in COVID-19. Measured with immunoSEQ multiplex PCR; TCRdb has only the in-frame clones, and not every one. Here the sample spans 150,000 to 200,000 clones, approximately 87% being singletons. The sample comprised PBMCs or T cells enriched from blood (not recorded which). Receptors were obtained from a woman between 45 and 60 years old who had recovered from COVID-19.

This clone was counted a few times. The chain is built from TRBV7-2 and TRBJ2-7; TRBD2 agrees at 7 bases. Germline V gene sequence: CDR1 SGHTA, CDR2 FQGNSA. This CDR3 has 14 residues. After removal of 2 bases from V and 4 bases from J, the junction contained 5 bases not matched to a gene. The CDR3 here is CASSLTAGEYEQYV. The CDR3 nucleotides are TGTGCCAGCAGCTTAACGGCGGGAGAATACGAGCAGTACGTC.

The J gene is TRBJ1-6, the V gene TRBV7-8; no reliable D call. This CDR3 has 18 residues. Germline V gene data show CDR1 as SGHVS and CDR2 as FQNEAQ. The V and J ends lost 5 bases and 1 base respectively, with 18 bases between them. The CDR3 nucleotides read TGTGCCAGCAGCCCCACCCGAGGGTTTAGGTCCTATAATTCACCCCTCCACTTT. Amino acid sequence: CASSPTRGFRSYNSPLHF.

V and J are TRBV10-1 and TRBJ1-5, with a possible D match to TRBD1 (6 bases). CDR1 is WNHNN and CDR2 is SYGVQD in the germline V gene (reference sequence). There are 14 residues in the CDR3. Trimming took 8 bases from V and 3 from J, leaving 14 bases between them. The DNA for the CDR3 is TGCGCCAGCGGCCCCGGGACAACCAATCAGCCCCAGCATTTT. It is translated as CASGPGTTNQPQHF.

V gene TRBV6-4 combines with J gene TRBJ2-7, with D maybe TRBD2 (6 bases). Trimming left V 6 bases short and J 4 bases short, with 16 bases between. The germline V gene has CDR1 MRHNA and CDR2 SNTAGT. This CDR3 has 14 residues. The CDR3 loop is CASREGRGYYEQYV. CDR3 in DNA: TGTGCCAGCAGGGAGGGGCGAGGGTATTACGAGCAGTACGTC.

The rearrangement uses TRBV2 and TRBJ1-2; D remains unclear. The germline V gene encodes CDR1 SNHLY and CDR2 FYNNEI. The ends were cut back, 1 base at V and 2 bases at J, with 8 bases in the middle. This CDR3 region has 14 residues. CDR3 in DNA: TGTGCCAGCAGTGAAGTGTACAACAACTATGGCTACACCTTC. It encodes CASSEVYNNYGYTF. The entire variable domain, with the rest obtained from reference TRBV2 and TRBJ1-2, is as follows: EPEVTQTPSHQVTQMGQEVILRCVPISNHLYFYWYRQILGQKVEFLVSFYNNEISEKSEIFDDQFSVERPDGSNFTLKIRSTKLEDSAMYFCASSEVYNNYGYTFGSGTRLTVV.

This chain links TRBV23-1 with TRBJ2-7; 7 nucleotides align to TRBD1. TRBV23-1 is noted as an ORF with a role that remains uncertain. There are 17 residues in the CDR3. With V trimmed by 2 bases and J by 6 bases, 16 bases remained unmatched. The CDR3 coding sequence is TGCGCCAGCAGTCAAAGTCAGTGCACAGGGGTCTTCTCCGAGCAGTACGTC. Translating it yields CASSQSQCTGVFSEQYV.

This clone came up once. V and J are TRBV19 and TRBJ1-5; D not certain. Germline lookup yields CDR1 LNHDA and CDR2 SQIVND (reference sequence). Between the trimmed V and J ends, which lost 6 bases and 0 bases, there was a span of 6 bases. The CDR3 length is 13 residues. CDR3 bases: TGTGCCAGTAGACTCTTTAGCAATCAGCCCCAGCATTTT. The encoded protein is CASRLFSNQPQHF. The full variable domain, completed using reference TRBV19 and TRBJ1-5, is DGGITQSPKYLFRKEGQNVTLSCEQNLNHDAMYWYRQDPGQGLRLIYYSQIVNDFQKGDIAEGYSVSREKKESFPLTVTSAQKNPTAFYLCASRLFSNQPQHFGDGTRLSIL.

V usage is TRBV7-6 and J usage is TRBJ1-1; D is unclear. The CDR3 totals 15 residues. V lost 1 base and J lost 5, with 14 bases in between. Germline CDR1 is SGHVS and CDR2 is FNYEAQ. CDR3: CASSLGAGFGTEAFF. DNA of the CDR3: TGTGCCAGCAGCTTAGGGGCAGGATTTGGGACTGAAGCTTTCTTT.

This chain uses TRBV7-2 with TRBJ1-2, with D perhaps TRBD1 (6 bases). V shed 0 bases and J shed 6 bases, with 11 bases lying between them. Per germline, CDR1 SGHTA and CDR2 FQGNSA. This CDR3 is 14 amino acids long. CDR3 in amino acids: CASSLAGAVDGYTF. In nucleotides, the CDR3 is TGTGCCAGCAGCTTAGCGGGGGCAGTTGATGGCTACACCTTC.

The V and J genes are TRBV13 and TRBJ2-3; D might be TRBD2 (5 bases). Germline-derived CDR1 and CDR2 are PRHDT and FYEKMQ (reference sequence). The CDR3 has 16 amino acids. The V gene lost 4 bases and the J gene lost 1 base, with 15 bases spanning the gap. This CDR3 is CASSWDRGGRTDTQYF. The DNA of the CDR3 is TGTGCCAGCAGCTGGGATCGCGGAGGCCGCACAGATACGCAGTATTTT.

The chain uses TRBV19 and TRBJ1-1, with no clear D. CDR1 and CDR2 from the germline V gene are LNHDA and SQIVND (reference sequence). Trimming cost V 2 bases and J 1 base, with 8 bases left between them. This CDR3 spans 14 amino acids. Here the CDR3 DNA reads TGTGCCAGTAGTATAATGTTCTCGAACACTGAAGCTTTCTTT. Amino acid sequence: CASSIMFSNTEAFF.

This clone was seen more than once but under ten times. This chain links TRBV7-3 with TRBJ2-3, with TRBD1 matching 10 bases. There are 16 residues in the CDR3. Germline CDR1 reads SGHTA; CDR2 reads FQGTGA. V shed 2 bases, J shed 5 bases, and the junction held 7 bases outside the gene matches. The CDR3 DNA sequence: TGTGCCAGCAGCTTATCCGGGACAGGGGCGGGAGATACGCAGTATTTT. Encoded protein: CASSLSGTGAGDTQYF.

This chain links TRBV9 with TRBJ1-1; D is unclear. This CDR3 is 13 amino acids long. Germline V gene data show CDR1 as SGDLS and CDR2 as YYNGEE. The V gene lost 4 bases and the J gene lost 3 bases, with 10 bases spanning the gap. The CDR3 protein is CASSPSGYTEAFF. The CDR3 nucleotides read TGTGCCAGCAGCCCCTCGGGGTACACTGAAGCTTTCTTT.

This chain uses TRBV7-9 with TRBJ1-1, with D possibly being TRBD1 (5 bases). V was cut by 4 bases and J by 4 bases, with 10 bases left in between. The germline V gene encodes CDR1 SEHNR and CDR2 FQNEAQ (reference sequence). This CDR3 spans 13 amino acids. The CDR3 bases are TGTGCCAGCAGCTCGGGGGATAGCACTGAAGCTTTCTTT. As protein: CASSSGDSTEAFF.

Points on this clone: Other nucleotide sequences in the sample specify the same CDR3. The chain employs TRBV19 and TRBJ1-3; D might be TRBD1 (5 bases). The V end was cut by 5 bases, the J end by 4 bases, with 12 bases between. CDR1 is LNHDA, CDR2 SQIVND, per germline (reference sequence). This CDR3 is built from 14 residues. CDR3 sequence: CASSFRGDGNTIYF. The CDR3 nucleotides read TGTGCCAGTAGTTTCCGGGGGGACGGAAACACCATATATTTT.

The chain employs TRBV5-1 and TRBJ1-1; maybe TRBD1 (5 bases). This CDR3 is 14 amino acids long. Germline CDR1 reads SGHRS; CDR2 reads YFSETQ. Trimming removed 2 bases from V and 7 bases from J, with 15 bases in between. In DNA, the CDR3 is TGCGCCAGCAGCTTCAGTAGGGGAAGTGGTGAAGCTTTCTTT. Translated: CASSFSRGSGEAFF. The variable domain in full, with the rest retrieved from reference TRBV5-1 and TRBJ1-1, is KAGVTQTPRYLIKTRGQQVTLSCSPISGHRSVSWYQQTPGQGLQFLFEYFSETQRNKGNFPGRFSGRQFSNSRSEMNVSTLELGDSALYLCASSFSRGSGEAFFGQGTRLTVV.

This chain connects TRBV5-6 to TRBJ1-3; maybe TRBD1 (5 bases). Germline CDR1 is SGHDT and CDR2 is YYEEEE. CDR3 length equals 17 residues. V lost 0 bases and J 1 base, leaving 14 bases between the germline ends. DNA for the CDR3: TGTGCCAGCAGCTTGGGTCGTTGGGGCCCGTCTGGAAACACCATATATTTT. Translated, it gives CASSLGRWGPSGNTIYF.

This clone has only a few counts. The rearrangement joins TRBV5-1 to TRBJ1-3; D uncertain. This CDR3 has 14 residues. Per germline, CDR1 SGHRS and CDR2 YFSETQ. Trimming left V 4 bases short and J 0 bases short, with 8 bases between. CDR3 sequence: CASSIVGSGNTIYF. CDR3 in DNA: TGCGCCAGCAGCATCGTCGGCTCTGGAAACACCATATATTTT.

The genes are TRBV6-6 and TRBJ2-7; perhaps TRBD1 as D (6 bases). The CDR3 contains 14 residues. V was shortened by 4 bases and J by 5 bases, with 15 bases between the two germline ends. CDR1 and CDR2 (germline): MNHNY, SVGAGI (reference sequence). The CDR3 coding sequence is TGTGCCAGCAGTTTACAGGGTTTAATGCACGAGCAGTACGTC. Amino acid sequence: CASSLQGLMHEQYV.

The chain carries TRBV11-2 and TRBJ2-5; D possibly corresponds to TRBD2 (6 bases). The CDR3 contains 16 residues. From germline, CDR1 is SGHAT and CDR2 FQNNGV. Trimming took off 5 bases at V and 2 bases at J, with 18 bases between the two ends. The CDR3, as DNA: TGTGCCAGCAGCCAACCGGGGGACGCCGGACAAGAGACCCAGTACTTC. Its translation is CASSQPGDAGQETQYF.

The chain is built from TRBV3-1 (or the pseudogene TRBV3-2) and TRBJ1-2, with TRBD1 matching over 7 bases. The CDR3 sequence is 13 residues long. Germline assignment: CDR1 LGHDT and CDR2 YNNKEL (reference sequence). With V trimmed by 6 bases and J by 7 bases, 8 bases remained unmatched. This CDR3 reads CASRPTGMRGYTF. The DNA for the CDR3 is TGTGCCAGCAGACCGACAGGGATGCGTGGCTACACCTTC.

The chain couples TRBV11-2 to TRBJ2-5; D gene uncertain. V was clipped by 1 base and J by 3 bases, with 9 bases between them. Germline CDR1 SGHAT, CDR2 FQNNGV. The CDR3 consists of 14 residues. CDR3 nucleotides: TGTGCCAGCAGCTTAGCCGCGGCAAAAGAGACCCAGTACTTC. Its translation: CASSLAAAKETQYF. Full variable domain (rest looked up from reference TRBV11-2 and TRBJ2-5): EAGVAQSPRYKIIEKRQSVAFWCNPISGHATLYWYQQILGQGPKLLIQFQNNGVVDDSQLPKDRFSAERLKGVDSTLKIQPAKLEDSAVYLCASSLAAAKETQYFGPGTRLLVL.

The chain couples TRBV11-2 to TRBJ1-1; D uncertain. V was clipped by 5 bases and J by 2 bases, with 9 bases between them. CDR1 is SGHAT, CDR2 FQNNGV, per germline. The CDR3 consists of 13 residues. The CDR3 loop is CASSPPPNTEAFF. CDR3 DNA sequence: TGTGCCAGCAGCCCCCCTCCCAACACTGAAGCTTTCTTT.

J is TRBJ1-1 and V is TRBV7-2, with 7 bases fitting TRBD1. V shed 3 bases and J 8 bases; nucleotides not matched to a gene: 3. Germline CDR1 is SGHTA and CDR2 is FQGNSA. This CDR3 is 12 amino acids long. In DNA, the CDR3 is TGTGCCAGCAGCTTGACAGGGTTGGAAGCTTTCTTT. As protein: CASSLTGLEAFF.

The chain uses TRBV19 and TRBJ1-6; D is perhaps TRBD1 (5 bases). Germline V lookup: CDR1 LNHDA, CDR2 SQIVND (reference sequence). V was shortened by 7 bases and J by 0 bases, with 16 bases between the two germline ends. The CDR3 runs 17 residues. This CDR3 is CASKGRDSSSYNSPLHF. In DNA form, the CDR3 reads TGTGCCAGTAAGGGCCGTGACAGCAGCTCCTATAATTCACCCCTCCACTTT.

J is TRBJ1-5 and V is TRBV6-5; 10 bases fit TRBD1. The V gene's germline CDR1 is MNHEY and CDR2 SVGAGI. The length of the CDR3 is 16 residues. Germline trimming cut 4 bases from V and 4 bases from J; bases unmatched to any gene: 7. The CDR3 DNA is TGTGCCAGCAGTTTCACGACAGGGGGCAGGAATCAGCCCCAGCATTTT. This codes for CASSFTTGGRNQPQHF.

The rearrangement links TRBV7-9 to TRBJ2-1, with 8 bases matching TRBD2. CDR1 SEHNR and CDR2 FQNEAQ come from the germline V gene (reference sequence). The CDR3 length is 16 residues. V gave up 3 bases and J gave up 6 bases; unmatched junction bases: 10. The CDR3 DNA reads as TGTGCCAGCAGCTTTGGGGGGACTAGTCCTCTCAATGAGCAGTTCTTC. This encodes CASSFGGTSPLNEQFF.

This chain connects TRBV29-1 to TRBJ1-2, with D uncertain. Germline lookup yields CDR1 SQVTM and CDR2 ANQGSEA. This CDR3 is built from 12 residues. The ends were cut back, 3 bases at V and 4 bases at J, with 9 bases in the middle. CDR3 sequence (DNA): TGCAGCGTTGACTCAGTTACCTATGGCTACACCTTC. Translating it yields CSVDSVTYGYTF.

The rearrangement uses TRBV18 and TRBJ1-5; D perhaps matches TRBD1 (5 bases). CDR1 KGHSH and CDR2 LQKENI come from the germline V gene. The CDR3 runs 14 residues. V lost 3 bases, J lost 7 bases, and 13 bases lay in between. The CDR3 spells CASSPTGPDQPQHF. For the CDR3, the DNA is TGTGCCAGCTCACCTACAGGCCCCGACCAGCCCCAGCATTTT.